This T cell receptor (beta chain) came from a study of blood T cell repertoires in COVID-19. Study-wide background: PBMCs, B-cell-depleted T cells, or T cells were the source of the cDNA or gDNA that made up the material.

This CDR3 region has 15 residues. Germline CDR1 reads LGHDT; CDR2 reads YNNKEL (reference sequence). Losses at the gene ends were 4 bases for V and 8 bases for J; bases not matched to a gene: 7. This clone was seen more than once but under ten times. In the study's own analysis: Amplification with reference gene primers provided the estimates of nucleated cell counts. Only in-frame clones appear in the TCRdb table, and some are missing; sequencing was by immunoSEQ multiplex PCR. D and trimming come from the DNA, and the V and J calls and clone size come from that table. In the table there are some 40,000 clones, roughly nine tenths of which are singletons.

The chain recombines TRBV3-1 (or the pseudogene TRBV3-2) with TRBJ2-1, with 11 bases that match TRBD2. The source of this sequence is a man aged 50-59 years with COVID-19, enrolled during active disease. The sample comprised peripheral blood. The DNA for the CDR3 is TGTGCCAGCAGCCTCGCGGCTAGCGGGAGGTATGAGCAGTTCTTC. It translates to CASSLAASGRYEQFF.